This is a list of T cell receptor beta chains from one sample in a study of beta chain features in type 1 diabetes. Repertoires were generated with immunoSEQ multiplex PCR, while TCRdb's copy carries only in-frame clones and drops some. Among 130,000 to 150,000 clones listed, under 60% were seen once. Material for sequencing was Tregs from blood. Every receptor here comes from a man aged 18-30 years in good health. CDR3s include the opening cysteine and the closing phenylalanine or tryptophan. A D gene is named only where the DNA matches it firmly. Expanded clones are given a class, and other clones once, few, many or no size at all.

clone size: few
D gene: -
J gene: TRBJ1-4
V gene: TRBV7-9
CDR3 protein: CASSLGRVSLTNEKLFF
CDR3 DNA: TGTGCCAGCAGCTTAGGACGGGTTTCCTTAACTAATGAAAAACTGTTTTTT

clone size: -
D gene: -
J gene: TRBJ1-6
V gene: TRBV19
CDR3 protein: CASSLRRDNSPLHF
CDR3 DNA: TGTGCCAGTAGCCTAAGACGGGATAATTCACCCCTCCACTTT

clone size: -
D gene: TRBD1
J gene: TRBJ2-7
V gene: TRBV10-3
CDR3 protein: CAIRSDRSVLYEQYF
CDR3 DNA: TGTGCCATCAGATCGGACAGGTCGGTTTTGTACGAGCAGTACTTC

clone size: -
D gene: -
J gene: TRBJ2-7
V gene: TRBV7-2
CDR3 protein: CASSPRSSGYEQYF
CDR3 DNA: TGTGCCAGCAGCCCCCGGTCCTCAGGGTACGAGCAGTACTTC

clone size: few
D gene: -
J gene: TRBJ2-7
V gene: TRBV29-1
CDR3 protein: CSVVKEQAPYEQYF
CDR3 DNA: TGCAGCGTTGTAAAGGAACAGGCCCCCTACGAGCAGTACTTC

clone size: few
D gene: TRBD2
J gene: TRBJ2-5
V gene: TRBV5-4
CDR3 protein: CASSSTSGRVLYF
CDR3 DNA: TGTGCCAGCAGCTCGACTAGCGGGAGGGTCCTTTACTTC

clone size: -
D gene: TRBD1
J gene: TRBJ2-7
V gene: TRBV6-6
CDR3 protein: CASRGQGGEQYF
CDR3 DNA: TGTGCCAGCAGGGGACAGGGAGGCGAGCAGTACTTC

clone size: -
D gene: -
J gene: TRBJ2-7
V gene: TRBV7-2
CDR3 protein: CASSSQNAGIIEQYF
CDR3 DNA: TGTGCCAGCAGCTCCCAGAACGCGGGGATCATCGAGCAGTACTTC

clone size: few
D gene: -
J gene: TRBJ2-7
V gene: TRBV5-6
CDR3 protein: CASSLAFAGTSYEQYF
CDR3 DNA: TGTGCCAGCAGCTTGGCGTTTGCGGGTACGTCCTACGAGCAGTACTTC

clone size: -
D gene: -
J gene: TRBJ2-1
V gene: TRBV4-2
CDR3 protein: CASSQPPLSREQFF
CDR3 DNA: TGTGCCAGCAGCCAACCGCCCCTGAGCCGTGAGCAGTTCTTC

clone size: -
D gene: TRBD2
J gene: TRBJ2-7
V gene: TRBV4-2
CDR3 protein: CASSQDPTSGGPSYEQYF
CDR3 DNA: TGTGCCAGCAGCCAAGATCCCACTAGCGGGGGGCCCTCCTACGAGCAGTACTTC

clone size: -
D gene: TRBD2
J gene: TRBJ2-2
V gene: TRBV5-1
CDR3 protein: CASSSSGANTGELFF
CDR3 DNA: TGCGCCAGCAGCTCTAGCGGCGCGAACACCGGGGAGCTGTTTTTT